This T cell receptor (beta chain) was profiled in a study of blood T cell repertoires in COVID-19. Across the whole study: Sources were T cells, B-cell-depleted T cells, or PBMCs; the material itself was cDNA or gDNA.

Per the study methods: Reference gene primer amplification in the assay estimated nucleated cell counts. The assay was immunoSEQ multiplex PCR, and TCRdb's table has in-frame clones only and misses some. The V and J calls and clone size were taken over from that table, and D and trimming were inferred from the DNA. Of about 250,000 clones listed, around 80% are singletons. This clonotype was sampled from a middle-aged man with active or convalescent COVID-19. The sample consisted of peripheral blood.

CDR3 region: CAWMPTGYNTEAFF. The CDR3 region has the DNA TGTGCCTGGATGCCAACAGGGTATAACACTGAAGCTTTCTTT. The genes are TRBV30 and TRBJ1-1, with a weak D call TRBD1 (6 bases). CDR3 size: 14 residues. The germline V and J ends were trimmed by 4 bases and 2 bases, with 14 bases remaining between them. Germline CDR1 GTSNPN, CDR2 SVGIG (reference sequence).